The 10 T cell receptor beta chains below come from one sample, sequenced in a study of vaccination effects on CD4 cells after COVID-19. The antigens of these receptors remain unknown. ViraFEST assay sequencing came after antigen-specific CD4+ T cells were expanded with viral peptide pools. The culture ran for less than 12 days, and then CD4+ T cells were isolated. Subjects were given two BNT162b2 or mRNA-1273 vaccine doses. Clones were read by immunoSEQ multiplex PCR, and TCRdb kept only the in-frame ones, dropping some. The data show 50,000 to 65,000 clones, about 80% seen once. Source: CD4+ T cells from PBMCs cultured with HCoV-229E spike peptides, taken after COVID-19 vaccination. The origin of the receptors is a human donor who received a COVID-19 vaccine.

V is TRBV10-3 and J is TRBJ1-5; D is unresolved. The CDR3 is 15 residues long. The germline gives CDR1 ENHRY, CDR2 SYGVKD. The germline V and J ends were trimmed by 6 bases and 4 bases, with 16 bases remaining between them. CDR3 DNA sequence: TGTGCCATCAGCGAAGCGTCGGGAGGGAATCAGCCCCAGCATTTT. As protein: CAISEASGGNQPQHF.

The rearrangement uses TRBV5-5 and TRBJ1-1; 7 positions match TRBD1. After removal of 4 bases from V and 3 bases from J, the junction contained 6 bases not matched to a gene. The germline gives CDR1 SGHKS, CDR2 YYEKEE (reference sequence). CDR3 length equals 14 residues. In DNA, the CDR3 is TGTGCCAGCAGCGCCGGGACAGCTGACACTGAAGCTTTCTTT. Its protein is CASSAGTADTEAFF.

This chain links TRBV9 with TRBJ2-1; D could derive from TRBD1 or TRBD2 (6 bases each). CDR1 and CDR2 from the germline V gene are SGDLS and YYNGEE. Trimming removed 6 bases at V and 4 bases at J, with 14 bases between. The CDR3 totals 14 residues. CDR3 coding DNA: TGTGCCAGCACCTTGGGGGGCTCATACAATGAGCAGTTCTTC. As protein: CASTLGGSYNEQFF.

The chain carries TRBV7-2 and TRBJ1-4; 7 positions agree with TRBD1. The CDR3 consists of 15 residues. Germline V lookup: CDR1 SGHTA, CDR2 FQGNSA. J lost 7 bases, V lost 4 bases, and 9 bases had no gene match. For the CDR3, the DNA is TGTGCCAGCAGCTCTGGTAGCCCAGGGGGTGAAAAACTGTTTTTT. It translates to CASSSGSPGGEKLFF.

This chain links TRBV24-1 with TRBJ1-5, with D unclear. Per the germline V gene, CDR1 is KGHDR and CDR2 is SFDVKD. Trimming took off 4 bases at V and 0 bases at J, with 3 bases between the two ends. The CDR3 has 13 residues. The CDR3 region is CATSDHSNQPQHF. In DNA form, the CDR3 reads TGTGCCACCAGTGACCATAGCAATCAGCCCCAGCATTTT.

The count of this clone is one. V and J are TRBV7-2 and TRBJ2-5; D unresolved. Trimming removed 4 bases at V and 2 bases at J, with 8 bases between. CDR1 and CDR2 (germline): SGHTA, FQGNSA. CDR3 size: 13 residues. The CDR3 is CASSSWLQETQYF. CDR3 sequence (DNA): TGTGCCAGCAGCTCATGGTTACAAGAGACCCAGTACTTC.

V and J are TRBV6-2 or TRBV6-3 and TRBJ2-7; 10 bases match TRBD1. Germline values: CDR1 MNHEY, CDR2 SVGEGT. The CDR3 has 16 amino acids. J gave up 6 bases and V 6 bases, and 14 bases lay outside the gene matches. In DNA, the CDR3 is TGTGCCAGCAGCCCTCGCCGGACAGGGGGACTCGGCGAGCAGTACGTC. This encodes CASSPRRTGGLGEQYV.

This clone has only one observation. V is TRBV5-6 and J is TRBJ2-5; the D call may be TRBD1 or TRBD2 (5 bases each). Trimming took off 1 base at V and 1 base at J, with 14 bases between the two ends. Germline V gives CDR1 SGHDT, CDR2 YYEEEE. The CDR3 is 16 residues long. CDR3 in amino acids: CASSLSRGVTQETQYF. The CDR3 nucleotides are TGTGCCAGCAGCTTGTCGAGGGGAGTAACCCAAGAGACCCAGTACTTC.

The rearrangement uses TRBV24-1 and TRBJ2-2, with 7 bases lining up with TRBD1. The CDR3 covers 17 residues. V gave up 4 bases and J gave up 3 bases; unmatched junction bases: 10. Germline V gene data show CDR1 as KGHDR and CDR2 as SFDVKD. The CDR3 nucleotides read TGTGCCACCAGTGACTTCAAGGGGGCGCGGGACACCGGGGAGCTGTTTTTT. Protein product: CATSDFKGARDTGELFF.

The gene calls are TRBV19 and TRBJ1-5; possibly TRBD1 for D (5 bases). The V gene lost 8 bases and the J gene lost 6 bases, with 14 bases spanning the gap. CDR3 size: 13 residues. Looked up from germline, CDR1 is LNHDA and CDR2 is SQIVND (reference sequence). For the CDR3, the DNA is TGTGCCAGTGAGGGGCGGCAGGCTCAGCCCCAGCATTTT. As protein: CASEGRQAQPQHF.